These 15 T cell receptor beta chains originate from one sample sequenced in a study of blood T cell repertoires in COVID-19. Profiled with immunoSEQ multiplex PCR; TCRdb holds only in-frame clones, not every one. The sample consists of roughly 100,000 clones, around 92% of them appearing once. The sample consisted of peripheral blood. The receptor set was obtained from a man aged 18-30 years with acute or convalescent COVID-19.

This clone came up once. The J gene is TRBJ1-1, the V gene TRBV30, with D unclear. The V and J ends lost 0 bases and 0 bases respectively, with 11 bases between them. The CDR3 is 15 amino acids. Germline-derived CDR1 and CDR2 are GTSNPN and SVGIG (reference sequence). The CDR3 region is CAWSVRLQLNTEAFF. For the CDR3, the DNA is TGTGCCTGGAGTGTACGATTACAGTTGAACACTGAAGCTTTCTTT.

Only one count was recorded for this clone. The rearrangement links TRBV7-2 to TRBJ1-2; a possible D gene is TRBD1 (5 bases). V shed 1 base and J shed 1 base, with 10 bases lying between them. Germline assignment: CDR1 SGHTA and CDR2 FQGNSA. The CDR3 loop spans 15 amino acids. The CDR3 sequence: CASSLVKGNNYGYTF. CDR3 coding DNA: TGTGCCAGCAGCTTAGTTAAGGGGAATAACTATGGCTACACCTTC.

V usage is TRBV6-1 and J usage is TRBJ2-3; D possibly corresponds to TRBD2 (7 bases). The CDR3 sequence is 14 residues long. Germline values: CDR1 MNHNS, CDR2 SASEGT. V lost 2 bases, J lost 8 bases, and 14 bases lay in between. Here the CDR3 reads CASSEFSGEGTQYF. The CDR3 DNA reads TGTGCCAGCAGTGAATTTTCAGGGGAGGGTACGCAGTATTTT.

Only one count was recorded for this clone. The chain recombines TRBV27 with TRBJ2-5; tentative D call: TRBD1 (6 bases). V lost 5 bases and J 2 bases, leaving 12 bases between the germline ends. The CDR3 runs to 14 residues. The germline V gene encodes CDR1 MNHEY and CDR2 SMNVEV (reference sequence). The CDR3 region is CASSRTDNQETQYF. The CDR3 region has the DNA TGTGCCAGCAGTCGGACAGATAATCAAGAGACCCAGTACTTC.

This chain joins TRBV27 and TRBJ1-1, with 10 bases aligning to TRBD1. Per germline, CDR1 MNHEY and CDR2 SMNVEV (reference sequence). The CDR3 consists of 15 residues. Trimming cost V 3 bases and J 1 base; bases outside gene matches: 2. The CDR3 nucleotides read TGTGCCAGCAGTTTGGACAGGGGGGCGAACACTGAAGCTTTCTTT. As protein: CASSLDRGANTEAFF.

The rearrangement uses TRBV27 and TRBJ1-6; 9 bases are shared with TRBD1. The V segment lost 4 bases and the J segment 6 bases; nucleotides outside the gene matches: 1. The germline gives CDR1 MNHEY, CDR2 SMNVEV (reference sequence). The CDR3 length is 14 residues. CDR3 protein: CASSSTGGNSPLHF. The CDR3 coding sequence is TGTGCCAGCAGTTCGACAGGGGGTAATTCACCCCTCCACTTT.

The chain uses TRBV29-1 and TRBJ2-7, with TRBD2 matching over 8 bases. Germline CDR1 and CDR2: SQVTM and ANQGSEA. This CDR3 contains 12 residues. V gave up 5 bases and J gave up 5 bases; unmatched junction bases: 5. The CDR3 DNA reads TGCAGCGTTAGCGGGGGTTTAGACGAGCAGTACTTC. This encodes CSVSGGLDEQYF.

The rearrangement links TRBV6-1 to TRBJ2-5, with 7 bases lining up with TRBD1. J lost 5 bases, V lost 2 bases, and 8 bases had no gene match. Per germline, CDR1 MNHNS and CDR2 SASEGT. The CDR3 totals 15 residues. The CDR3 DNA reads TGTGCCAGCAGTGAATCGTGGACAGGCAGGGAGACCCAGTACTTC. Protein: CASSESWTGRETQYF.

The genes are TRBV10-2 and TRBJ2-7; possible D gene TRBD2, 6 bases. The germline gives CDR1 WSHSY, CDR2 SAAADI. This CDR3 region has 13 residues. V lost 3 bases to trimming and J lost 5 bases, with 11 bases between them. The CDR3 region is CASSEVWRDEQYF. For the CDR3, the DNA is TGCGCCAGCAGTGAAGTCTGGAGGGACGAGCAGTACTTC.

V and J are TRBV6-6 and TRBJ1-1; 12 bases are shared with TRBD1. CDR1 MNHNY and CDR2 SVGAGI come from the germline V gene (reference sequence). The trim removed 5 bases at V and 7 bases at J, leaving 8 bases unmatched. The CDR3 spans 15 residues. CDR3 sequence reads: CASSHPGQGAVEAFF. The CDR3 region has the DNA TGTGCCAGCAGTCACCCGGGACAGGGGGCGGTTGAAGCTTTCTTT.

The V and J genes are TRBV3-1 (or the pseudogene TRBV3-2) and TRBJ1-1; D remains ambiguous. The CDR3 has 16 residues. The V gene lost 2 bases and the J gene lost 4 bases, with 17 bases spanning the gap. CDR1 is LGHDT and CDR2 is YNNKEL in the germline V gene (reference sequence). The CDR3 reads CASSQSTALAATEAFF. DNA for the CDR3: TGTGCCAGCAGCCAAAGTACAGCCCTAGCCGCCACTGAAGCTTTCTTT.

This clone was counted a few times. The chain carries TRBV10-1 and TRBJ2-7; D may be TRBD2 (6 bases). Germline V CDR1 and CDR2: WNHNN, SYGVQD (reference sequence). The V and J ends lost 3 bases and 6 bases respectively, with 12 bases between them. The CDR3 loop spans 13 amino acids. Written as DNA, the CDR3 is TGCGCCAGCAGTGACGAGCAGGGAGGCGAGCAGTACTTC. Amino acids: CASSDEQGGEQYF.

This clone was picked up one time. The chain employs TRBV19 and TRBJ2-6; 7 positions match TRBD2. Germline CDR1 LNHDA, CDR2 SQIVND (reference sequence). The CDR3 has 17 residues. The junction had 10 bases not matched to a gene; V was cut back by 4 bases and J by 4 bases. The CDR3 is CASSSLRDYTGANVLTF. DNA of the CDR3: TGTGCCAGTAGTAGTCTTAGGGACTACACCGGGGCCAACGTCCTGACTTTC. The full variable domain, its missing parts supplied by reference TRBV19 and TRBJ2-6, is DGGITQSPKYLFRKEGQNVTLSCEQNLNHDAMYWYRQDPGQGLRLIYYSQIVNDFQKGDIAEGYSVSREKKESFPLTVTSAQKNPTAFYLCASSSLRDYTGANVLTFGAGSRLTVL.

In this sample, this clone turned up once. The CDR3 region is CASSLREASGYNEQFF. The CDR3 nucleotides are TGCGCCAGCAGCTTGAGGGAGGCTAGCGGATACAATGAGCAGTTCTTC. The chain recombines TRBV5-1 with TRBJ2-1, with 7 bases that match TRBD2. Trimming cost V 1 base and J 4 bases; bases outside gene matches: 8. Germline loops: CDR1 SGHRS, CDR2 YFSETQ. This CDR3 comprises 16 residues.

The chain carries TRBV30 and TRBJ1-1, with TRBD1 matching 8 bases. The CDR3 has 12 residues. V trimming: 4 bases; J trimming: 8 bases; junction bases outside the gene matches: 6. Germline V CDR1 and CDR2: GTSNPN, SVGIG (reference sequence). In nucleotides, the CDR3 is TGTGCCTGGAACAGGGGGAGGAAAGAAGCTTTCTTT. Its translation is CAWNRGRKEAFF. The full variable domain, its missing parts supplied by reference TRBV30 and TRBJ1-1, is SQTIHQWPATLVQPVGSPLSLECTVEGTSNPNLYWYRQAAGRGLQLLFYSVGIGQISSEVPQNLSASRPQDRQFILSSKKLLLSDSGFYLCAWNRGRKEAFFGQGTRLTVV.